The rows below give T cell receptor beta chains drawn from one sample of a study of T cell repertoires in cytomegalovirus infection. TCRdb processed the reads anew with MiXCR; each CDR3 protein has one entry. Of around 770,000 distinct CDR3 sequences listed, under 35% are singletons. Antigens for these TCRs are unknown. The material sequenced was cultured CD8+ T cells from PBMCs, taken from culture after CMV antigen stimulation. The receptors shown here come from a human donor in good health (CMV status not recorded). Some clones in this sample may be carry-over from other donors' samples. Each CDR3 is given with its conserved first and last residue. The order of the fields is clone size, J gene, V gene, D gene, CDR3 protein, CDR3 DNA. The D gene is left open where the match is weak. Rows give clone size only sometimes, using once, few, many, or a class for an expanded clone.

. TRBJ2-7 TRBV15 TRBD1 CATSGILYGGQGEILSYEQYF TGTGCCACCAGCGGGATCCTTTATGGGGGACAGGGGGAAATCCTCTCCTACGAGCAGTACTTC
few TRBJ2-7 TRBV7-6 TRBD1 CASSGRGTGDQYEQYF TGTGCCAGCAGCGGCAGAGGGACAGGGGACCAGTACGAGCAGTACTTC
few TRBJ1-6 TRBV12-3/TRBV12-4 . CASSLTGMWNSPLHF TGTGCCAGCAGTCTCACAGGAATGTGGAATTCACCCCTCCACTTT
. TRBJ1-1 TRBV12-3/TRBV12-4 . CASSLHTRETEAFF TGTGCCAGCAGTTTACACACCAGGGAAACTGAAGCTTTCTTT
. TRBJ2-7 TRBV6-5 TRBD1 CASSPWTGPSYEQYF TGTGCCAGCAGTCCCTGGACAGGGCCATCCTACGAGCAGTACTTC
many TRBJ1-1 TRBV12-3/TRBV12-4 . CASSWSGPQDTEAFF TGTGCCAGCAGTTGGTCGGGACCCCAGGACACTGAAGCTTTCTTT
. TRBJ1-2 TRBV7-6 TRBD1 CASSLAPRDRRLYGYTF TGTGCCAGCAGCTTAGCGCCACGGGACAGACGACTTTATGGCTACACCTTC
. TRBJ2-1 TRBV15 . CATSRDGLEQFF TGTGCCACCAGCAGAGACGGGCTTGAGCAGTTCTTC
many TRBJ2-5 TRBV7-6 . CASSLNTGTRSQETQYF TGTGCCAGCAGCTTAAACACGGGGACACGATCCCAAGAGACCCAGTACTTC
. TRBJ2-2 TRBV28 TRBD1 CASSFSQGDTGELFF TGTGCCAGCAGTTTCTCACAGGGGGACACCGGGGAGCTGTTTTTT
few TRBJ1-5 TRBV6-2/TRBV6-3 . CASSSLTSVRNQPQHF TGTGCCAGCAGTTCCCTAACGTCCGTCAGGAATCAGCCCCAGCATTTT
few TRBJ1-1 TRBV19 TRBD1 CASSITDRGPEAFF TGTGCCAGTAGTATAACCGACAGGGGGCCCGAAGCTTTCTTT
. TRBJ2-3 TRBV10-3 . CAISENERDTDTQYF TGTGCCATCAGTGAGAACGAACGGGACACAGATACGCAGTATTTT
. TRBJ2-2 TRBV7-2 . CASSLVAGDGELFF TGTGCCAGCAGCTTAGTCGCCGGTGACGGGGAGCTGTTTTTT
. TRBJ1-2 TRBV27 . CASGAGHYGYTF TGTGCCAGCGGGGCAGGGCACTATGGCTACACCTTC
once TRBJ2-5 TRBV7-4 . CASSPPLARETQYF TGTGCCAGCAGCCCACCGCTAGCCCGAGAGACCCAGTACTTC
. TRBJ1-1 TRBV12-3/TRBV12-4 . CASSLMEPEAFF TGTGCCAGCAGTTTAATGGAACCTGAAGCTTTCTTT
few TRBJ2-1 TRBV6-5 . CASSYSTQGSYNEQFF TGTGCCAGCAGTTACTCGACGCAGGGCTCCTACAATGAGCAGTTCTTC
. TRBJ2-2 TRBV7-8 . CASQGRTTGELFF TGTGCCAGTCAGGGGCGAACCACCGGGGAGCTGTTTTTT
. TRBJ2-3 TRBV2 . CAPEALDTQYF TGTGCCCCCGAGGCCCTAGATACGCAGTATTTT
few TRBJ1-1 TRBV4-1 . CASSQGVGNTEAFF TGCGCCAGCAGCCAAGGGGTGGGGAACACTGAAGCTTTCTTT
. TRBJ1-4 TRBV28 TRBD1 CASSLLVGQGDDQEKLFF TGTGCCAGCAGTTTGCTCGTGGGACAGGGAGACGATCAGGAAAAACTGTTTTTT
. TRBJ1-2 TRBV6-1 . CASSRRDPAGYTF TGTGCCAGCAGTCGCAGGGACCCGGCGGGCTACACCTTC
. TRBJ2-3 TRBV5-1 TRBD2 CASRPRWYVAGDQDTQYF TGCGCCAGCAGACCCCGGTGGTATGTAGCGGGGGACCAAGATACGCAGTATTTT
many TRBJ2-7 TRBV7-8 . CASSVPSYEQYF TGTGCCAGCAGCGTTCCTAGCTACGAGCAGTACTTC
. TRBJ2-1 TRBV24-1 . CATSAGDSVYNEQFF TGTGCCACCAGTGCCGGGGATAGTGTCTACAATGAGCAGTTCTTC
many TRBJ1-1 TRBV7-6 . CASTLRGEGTEAFF TGTGCCAGCACCCTGAGAGGAGAGGGGACTGAAGCTTTCTTT
once TRBJ1-1 TRBV10-3 . CAIKDPLNTEAFF TGTGCCATCAAGGACCCGCTGAACACTGAAGCTTTCTTT
. TRBJ2-2 TRBV6-6 TRBD2 CASAGGGGELFF TGTGCCAGCGCGGGAGGGGGCGGGGAGCTGTTTTTT
. TRBJ2-1 TRBV28 TRBD2 CASGGLAGAFYNEQFF TGTGCCAGCGGGGGACTAGCGGGGGCGTTCTACAATGAGCAGTTCTTC
. TRBJ2-3 TRBV13 TRBD1 CASSTRDRGLPHTDTQYF TGTGCCAGCAGCACCCGGGACAGGGGGCTGCCACACACAGATACGCAGTATTTT
. TRBJ1-5 TRBV6-1 . CASRHTGSGQPQHF TGTGCCAGCAGACACACAGGGAGTGGTCAGCCCCAGCATTTT
few TRBJ2-1 TRBV6-1 . CASSERGGYLLNNEQFF TGTGCCAGCAGTGAAAGGGGGGGGTACCTCCTAAACAATGAGCAGTTCTTC
few TRBJ2-5 TRBV6-2/TRBV6-3 . CASSYPSRETQYF TGTGCCAGCAGTTACCCCTCCCGGGAGACCCAGTACTTC
. TRBJ2-1 TRBV5-1 . CASSPTGHSYNEQFF TGCGCCAGCAGTCCTACAGGTCACTCCTACAATGAGCAGTTCTTC
. TRBJ2-2 TRBV14 . CASSQDRYTTGELFF TGTGCCAGCAGCCAAGACCGGTACACCACCGGGGAGCTGTTTTTT
. TRBJ2-5 TRBV6-5 . CASSYSSGTQETQYF TGTGCCAGCAGTTACTCATCTGGGACGCAAGAGACCCAGTACTTC
few TRBJ2-2 TRBV19 TRBD2 CALAGVNTGELFF TGTGCGCTAGCGGGGGTGAACACCGGGGAGCTGTTTTTT
many TRBJ2-3 TRBV7-3 TRBD2 CASSLSAGADTQYF TGTGCCAGCAGCTTAAGTGCGGGGGCAGATACGCAGTATTTT
. TRBJ1-5 TRBV6-1 . CASTQSSNQPQHF TGTGCCAGCACCCAGTCTAGCAATCAGCCCCAGCATTTT
few TRBJ1-1 TRBV7-9 . CASSTPDQGSATEAFF TGTGCCAGCAGCACTCCGGATCAGGGCAGCGCCACTGAAGCTTTCTTT